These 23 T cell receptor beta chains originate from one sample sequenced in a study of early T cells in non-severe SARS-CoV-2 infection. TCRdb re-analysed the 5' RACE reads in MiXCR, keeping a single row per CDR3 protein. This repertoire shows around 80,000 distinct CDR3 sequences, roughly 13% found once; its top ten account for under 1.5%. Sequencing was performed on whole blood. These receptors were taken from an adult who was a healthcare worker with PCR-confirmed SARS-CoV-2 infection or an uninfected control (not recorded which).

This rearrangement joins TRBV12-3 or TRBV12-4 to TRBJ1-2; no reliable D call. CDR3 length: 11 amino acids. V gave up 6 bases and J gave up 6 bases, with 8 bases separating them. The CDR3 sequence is CASRGGNGYTF. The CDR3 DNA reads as TGTGCCAGCAGGGGAGGGAATGGCTACACCTTC.

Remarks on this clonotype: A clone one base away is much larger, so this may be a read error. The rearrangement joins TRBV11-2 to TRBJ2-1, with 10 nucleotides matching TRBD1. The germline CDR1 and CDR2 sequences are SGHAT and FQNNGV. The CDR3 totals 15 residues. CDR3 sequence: CAGSPGTGVGNEQFF. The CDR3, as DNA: TGTGCCGGCAGCCCTGGGACAGGGGTCGGGAATGAGCAGTTCTTC.

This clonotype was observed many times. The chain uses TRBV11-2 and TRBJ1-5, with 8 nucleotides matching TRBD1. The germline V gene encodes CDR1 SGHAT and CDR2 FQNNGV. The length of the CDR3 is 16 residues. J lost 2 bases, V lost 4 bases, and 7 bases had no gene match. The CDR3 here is CASSSTTGQGNQPQHF. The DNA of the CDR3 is TGTGCCAGCAGCTCCACCACGGGACAGGGCAATCAGCCCCAGCATTTT.

CDR3 in amino acids: CASSPGTGVWNEQFF. As DNA, the CDR3 is TGTGCCAGCAGCCCCGGGACAGGGGTATGGAATGAGCAGTTCTTC. J is TRBJ2-1 and V is TRBV5-4; 10 nucleotides align to TRBD1. There are 15 residues in the CDR3. Germline CDR1 reads SGHNT; CDR2 reads YYREEE (reference sequence). Losses at the gene ends were 4 bases for V and 7 bases for J; bases not matched to a gene: 8.

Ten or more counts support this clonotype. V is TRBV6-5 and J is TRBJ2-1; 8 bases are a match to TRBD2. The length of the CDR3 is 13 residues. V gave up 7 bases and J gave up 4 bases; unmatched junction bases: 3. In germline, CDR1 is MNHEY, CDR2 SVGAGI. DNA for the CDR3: TGTGCCAGCACCAGCGGGGGTTACAATGAGCAGTTCTTC. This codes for CASTSGGYNEQFF.

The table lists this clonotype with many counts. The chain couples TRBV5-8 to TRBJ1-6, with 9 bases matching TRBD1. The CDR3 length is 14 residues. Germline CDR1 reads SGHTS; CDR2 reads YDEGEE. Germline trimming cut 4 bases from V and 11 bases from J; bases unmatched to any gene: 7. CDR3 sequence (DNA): TGTGCCAGCAGCGACGGACAGGGGAGGCCACCCCTCCACTTT. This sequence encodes CASSDGQGRPPLHF.

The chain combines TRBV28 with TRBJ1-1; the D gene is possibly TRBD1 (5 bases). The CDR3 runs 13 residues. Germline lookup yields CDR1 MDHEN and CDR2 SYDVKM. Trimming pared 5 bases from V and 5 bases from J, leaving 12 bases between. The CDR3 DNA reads TGTGCCAGCAGTGAGGGGAGAGGTACTGAAGCTTTCTTT. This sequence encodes CASSEGRGTEAFF. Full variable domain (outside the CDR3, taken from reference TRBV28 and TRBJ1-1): DVKVTQSSRYLVKRTGEKVFLECVQDMDHENMFWYRQDPGLGLRLIYFSYDVKMKEKGDIPEGYSVSREKKERFSLILESASTNQTSMYLCASSEGRGTEAFFGQGTRLTVV.

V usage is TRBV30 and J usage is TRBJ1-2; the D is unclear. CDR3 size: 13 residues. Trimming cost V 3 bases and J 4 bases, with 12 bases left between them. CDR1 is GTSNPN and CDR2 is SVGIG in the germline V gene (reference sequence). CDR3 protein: CAWRRREAYGYTF. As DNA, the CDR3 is TGTGCCTGGAGGCGCAGAGAGGCCTATGGCTACACCTTC.

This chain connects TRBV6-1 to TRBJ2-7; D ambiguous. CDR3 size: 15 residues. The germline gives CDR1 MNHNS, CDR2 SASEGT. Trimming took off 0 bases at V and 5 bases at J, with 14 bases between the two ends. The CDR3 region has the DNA TGTGCCAGCAGTGAAGCGCAGAAGGGATCGGACGAGCAGTACTTC. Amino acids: CASSEAQKGSDEQYF.

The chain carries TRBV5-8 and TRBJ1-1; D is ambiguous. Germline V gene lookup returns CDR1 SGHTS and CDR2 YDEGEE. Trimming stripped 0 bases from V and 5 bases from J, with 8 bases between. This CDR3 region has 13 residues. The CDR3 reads CASSLGGLTEAFF. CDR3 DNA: TGTGCCAGCAGCTTGGGAGGGCTGACTGAAGCTTTCTTT.

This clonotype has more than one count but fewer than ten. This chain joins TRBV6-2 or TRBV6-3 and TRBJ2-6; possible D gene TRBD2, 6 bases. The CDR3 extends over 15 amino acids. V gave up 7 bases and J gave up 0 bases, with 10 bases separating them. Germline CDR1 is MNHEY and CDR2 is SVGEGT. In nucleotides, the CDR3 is TGTGCCAGCACGACTAGTTTCTCTGGGGCCAACGTCCTGACTTTC. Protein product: CASTTSFSGANVLTF.

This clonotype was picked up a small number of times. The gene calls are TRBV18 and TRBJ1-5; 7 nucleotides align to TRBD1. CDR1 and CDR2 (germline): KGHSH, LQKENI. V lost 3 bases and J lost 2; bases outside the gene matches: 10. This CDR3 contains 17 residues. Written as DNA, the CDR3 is TGTGCCAGCTCACCGTTGAGAGTTCAGGGGGGCAATCAGCCCCAGCATTTT. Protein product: CASSPLRVQGGNQPQHF.

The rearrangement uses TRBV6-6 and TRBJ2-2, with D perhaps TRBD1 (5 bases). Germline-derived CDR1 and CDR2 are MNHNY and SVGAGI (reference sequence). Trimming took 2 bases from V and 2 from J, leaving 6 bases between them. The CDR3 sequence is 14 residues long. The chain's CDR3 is CASSYRGNTGELFF. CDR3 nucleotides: TGTGCCAGCAGTTACAGGGGAAACACCGGGGAGCTGTTTTTT.

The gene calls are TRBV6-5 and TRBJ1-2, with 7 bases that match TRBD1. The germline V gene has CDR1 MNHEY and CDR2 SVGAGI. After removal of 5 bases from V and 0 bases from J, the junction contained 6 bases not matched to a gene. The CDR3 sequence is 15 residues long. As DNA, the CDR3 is TGTGCCAGCAGTGGGAGACAGGGAGCTAACTATGGCTACACCTTC. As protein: CASSGRQGANYGYTF.

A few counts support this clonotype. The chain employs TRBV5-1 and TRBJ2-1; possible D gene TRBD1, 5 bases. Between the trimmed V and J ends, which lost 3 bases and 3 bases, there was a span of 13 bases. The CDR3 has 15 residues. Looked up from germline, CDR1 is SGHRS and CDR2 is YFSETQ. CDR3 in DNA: TGCGCCAGCAGCTGGGGTCTGACAGACTACAATGAGCAGTTCTTC. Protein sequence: CASSWGLTDYNEQFF. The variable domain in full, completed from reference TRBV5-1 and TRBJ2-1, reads KAGVTQTPRYLIKTRGQQVTLSCSPISGHRSVSWYQQTPGQGLQFLFEYFSETQRNKGNFPGRFSGRQFSNSRSEMNVSTLELGDSALYLCASSWGLTDYNEQFFGPGTRLTVL.

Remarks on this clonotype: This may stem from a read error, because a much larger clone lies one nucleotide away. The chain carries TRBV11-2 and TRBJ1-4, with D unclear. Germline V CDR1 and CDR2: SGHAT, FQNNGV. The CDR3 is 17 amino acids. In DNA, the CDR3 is TGTACCAGCAGCTTAGATCCCGTCTGGGGTCCTAATGAAAAACTGTTTTTT. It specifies CTSSLDPVWGPNEKLFF.

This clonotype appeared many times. The CDR3 spells CASSLGYREGETQYF. CDR3 bases: TGTGCCAGCAGCTTAGGCTACAGGGAAGGAGAGACCCAGTACTTC. The chain has TRBV7-2 and TRBJ2-5; tentatively, D is TRBD1 (6 bases). Germline V gives CDR1 SGHTA, CDR2 FQGNSA. The V end was cut by 1 base, the J end by 4 bases, with 13 bases between. This CDR3 is built from 15 residues.

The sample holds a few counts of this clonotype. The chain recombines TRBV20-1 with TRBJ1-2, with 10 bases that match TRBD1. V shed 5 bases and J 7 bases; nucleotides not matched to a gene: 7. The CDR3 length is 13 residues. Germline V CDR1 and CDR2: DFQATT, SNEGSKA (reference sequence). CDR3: CSAGTGVSSGYTF. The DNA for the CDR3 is TGCAGTGCTGGGACAGGGGTGTCGAGTGGCTACACCTTC.

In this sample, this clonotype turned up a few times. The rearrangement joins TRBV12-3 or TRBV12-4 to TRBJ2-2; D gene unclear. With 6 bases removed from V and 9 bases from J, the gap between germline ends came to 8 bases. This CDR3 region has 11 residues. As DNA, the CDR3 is TGTGCCAGCAGAAACGAAAGGGAGCTGTTTTTT. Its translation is CASRNERELFF.

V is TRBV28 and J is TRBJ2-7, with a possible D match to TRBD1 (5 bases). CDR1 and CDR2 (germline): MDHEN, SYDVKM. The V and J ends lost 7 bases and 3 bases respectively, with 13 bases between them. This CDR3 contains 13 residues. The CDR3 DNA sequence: TGTGCCAGCACAGACAGCGCCCTCTACGAGCAGTACTTC. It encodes CASTDSALYEQYF. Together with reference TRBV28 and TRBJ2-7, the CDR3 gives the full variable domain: DVKVTQSSRYLVKRTGEKVFLECVQDMDHENMFWYRQDPGLGLRLIYFSYDVKMKEKGDIPEGYSVSREKKERFSLILESASTNQTSMYLCASTDSALYEQYFGPGTRLTVT.

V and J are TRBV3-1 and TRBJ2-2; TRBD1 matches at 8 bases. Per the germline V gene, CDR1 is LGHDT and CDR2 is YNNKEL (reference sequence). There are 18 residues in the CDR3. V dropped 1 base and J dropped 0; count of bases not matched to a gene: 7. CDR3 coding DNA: TGTGCCAGCAGCCAAGGGGACAGGCCTACTGCGAACACCGGGGAGCTGTTTTTT. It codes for CASSQGDRPTANTGELFF.

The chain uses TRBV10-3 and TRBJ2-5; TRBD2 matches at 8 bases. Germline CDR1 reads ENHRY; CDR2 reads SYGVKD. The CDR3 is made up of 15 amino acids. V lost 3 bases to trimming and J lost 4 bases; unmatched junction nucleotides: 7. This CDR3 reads CAISENTSGGETQYF. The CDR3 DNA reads TGTGCCATCAGTGAAAATACTAGCGGCGGAGAGACCCAGTACTTC.

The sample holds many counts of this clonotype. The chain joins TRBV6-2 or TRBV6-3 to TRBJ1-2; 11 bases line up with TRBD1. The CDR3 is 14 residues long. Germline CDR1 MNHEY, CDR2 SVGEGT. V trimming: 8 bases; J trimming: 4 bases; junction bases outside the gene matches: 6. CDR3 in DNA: TGTGCCAGCGCGAGGACAGGGGGCGGCTATGGCTACACCTTC. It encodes CASARTGGGYGYTF.